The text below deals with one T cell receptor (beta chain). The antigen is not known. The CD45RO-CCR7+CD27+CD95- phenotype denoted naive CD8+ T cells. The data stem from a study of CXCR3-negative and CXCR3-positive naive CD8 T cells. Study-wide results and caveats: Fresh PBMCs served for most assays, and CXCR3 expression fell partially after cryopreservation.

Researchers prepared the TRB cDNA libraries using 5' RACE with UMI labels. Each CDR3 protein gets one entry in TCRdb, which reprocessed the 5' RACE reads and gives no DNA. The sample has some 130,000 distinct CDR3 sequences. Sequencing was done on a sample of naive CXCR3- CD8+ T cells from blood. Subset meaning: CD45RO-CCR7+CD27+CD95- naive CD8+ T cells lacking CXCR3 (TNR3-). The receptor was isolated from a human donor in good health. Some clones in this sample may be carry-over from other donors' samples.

The CDR3 is CSVEDPRRGYEQYF. The chain combines TRBV29-1 with TRBJ2-7; the D call from TCRdb, TRBD2, cannot be confirmed without DNA. This CDR3 has 14 residues. Germline CDR1 reads SQVTM; CDR2 reads ANQGSEA.